The 31 T cell receptor beta chains below were found in one sample sequenced in a study of blood T cell repertoires in COVID-19. Data came from immunoSEQ multiplex PCR; TCRdb stores just in-frame clones and leaves some out. The sample includes roughly 140,000 clones, roughly 82% of them seen just once. Source material: peripheral blood. These receptors were collected from a woman between 45 and 65 years old in a cohort sampled during active or convalescent COVID-19.

The rearrangement links TRBV5-1 to TRBJ2-2; TRBD2 matches 14 bases. The CDR3 spans 18 residues. The germline V gene encodes CDR1 SGHRS and CDR2 YFSETQ. V dropped 3 bases and J dropped 4; count of bases not matched to a gene: 8. CDR3 loop: CASSSTSGGAYGTGELFF. The CDR3 DNA reads as TGCGCCAGCAGCTCGACTAGCGGGGGGGCCTATGGCACCGGGGAGCTGTTTTTT.

The J gene is TRBJ2-7, the V gene TRBV5-1, with TRBD1 matching over 9 bases. Per the germline V gene, CDR1 is SGHRS and CDR2 is YFSETQ. The CDR3 contains 15 residues. V dropped 0 bases and J dropped 1; count of bases not matched to a gene: 2. This CDR3 reads CASSLAQGASYEQYF. CDR3 bases: TGCGCCAGCAGCTTGGCACAGGGGGCATCCTACGAGCAGTACTTC.

This chain links TRBV30 with TRBJ1-4, with 8 bases fitting TRBD1. CDR3 length: 12 amino acids. V was clipped by 8 bases and J by 7 bases; unmatched bases: 6. CDR1 and CDR2 (germline): GTSNPN, SVGIG (reference sequence). The CDR3, as DNA: TGTGCCGGACAGGGAGGAGTTGAAAAACTGTTTTTT. This translates into CAGQGGVEKLFF.

In this sample, this clone turned up once. The genes are TRBV6-2 or TRBV6-3 and TRBJ2-7; 7 bases fit TRBD1. CDR1 and CDR2 (germline): MNHEY, SVGEGT. V was pared by 2 bases and J by 4 bases, with 14 bases of the junction left unmatched. The CDR3 is made up of 17 amino acids. The CDR3 spells CASSYNRDRPTRYEQYF. The CDR3 DNA reads as TGTGCCAGCAGTTACAACCGGGACAGACCTACCAGATACGAGCAGTACTTC.

V is TRBV12-5 and J is TRBJ1-4, with 7 bases matching TRBD1. This CDR3 has 14 amino acids. Trimming at V came to 6 bases and at J to 4 bases, leaving 5 bases not matched to a gene. Germline CDR1 and CDR2: LGHNT and FRNRAP. As DNA, the CDR3 is TGTGCTAGTGGAATCGGGACAGATAATGAAAAACTGTTTTTT. Encoded protein: CASGIGTDNEKLFF.

The chain has TRBV19 and TRBJ2-5, with TRBD1 matching over 7 bases. This CDR3 spans 13 amino acids. Per germline, CDR1 LNHDA and CDR2 SQIVND (reference sequence). The V gene end was trimmed by 5 bases and the J gene end by 1 base; junction bases not matched to a gene: 1. Here the CDR3 reads CASSGDSQETQYF. CDR3 nucleotide sequence: TGTGCCAGTAGTGGGGACAGCCAAGAGACCCAGTACTTC. The full variable domain, completed using reference TRBV19 and TRBJ2-5, is DGGITQSPKYLFRKEGQNVTLSCEQNLNHDAMYWYRQDPGQGLRLIYYSQIVNDFQKGDIAEGYSVSREKKESFPLTVTSAQKNPTAFYLCASSGDSQETQYFGPGTRLLVL.

The chain employs TRBV7-9 and TRBJ2-3; 9 bases are shared with TRBD2. In germline, CDR1 is SEHNR, CDR2 FQNEAQ (reference sequence). CDR3 length: 13 residues. The junction had 5 bases not matched to a gene; V was cut back by 10 bases and J by 3 bases. The CDR3 here is CAIRRGGTDTQYF. In DNA form, the CDR3 reads TGTGCCATACGGCGGGGGGGTACAGATACGCAGTATTTT.

This chain links TRBV2 with TRBJ2-5; 8 bases are shared with TRBD1. The CDR3 contains 13 residues. CDR1 is SNHLY, CDR2 FYNNEI, per germline. Losses at the gene ends were 7 bases for V and 5 bases for J; bases not matched to a gene: 6. The CDR3 protein is CASKRQGQETQYF. The DNA for the CDR3 is TGTGCCAGCAAAAGACAGGGGCAGGAGACCCAGTACTTC.

Comment on this clone: Different DNA sequences within this sample yield the same CDR3. V gene TRBV7-9 combines with J gene TRBJ2-7; 7 bases line up with TRBD1. This CDR3 region has 12 residues. Germline V lookup: CDR1 SEHNR, CDR2 FQNEAQ (reference sequence). V gave up 5 bases and J gave up 5 bases; unmatched junction bases: 3. The CDR3 DNA follows: TGTGCCAGCAGCCGTACAGGGGACGAGCAGTACTTC. Translation: CASSRTGDEQYF.

V is TRBV4-3 and J is TRBJ1-2; perhaps TRBD1 as D (5 bases). This CDR3 is built from 14 residues. Germline lookup yields CDR1 LGHNA and CDR2 YSLEER. The V and J ends lost 1 base and 2 bases respectively, with 8 bases between them. The CDR3 is CASSQGGENYGYTF. CDR3 DNA sequence: TGCGCCAGCAGCCAAGGGGGCGAAAACTATGGCTACACCTTC.

CDR3 loop: CASSTSGGSSRPHTDTQYF. In nucleotides, the CDR3 is TGTGCCAGCAGTACTAGCGGGGGGTCTTCTCGTCCTCACACAGATACGCAGTATTTT. This chain links TRBV6-2 or TRBV6-3 with TRBJ2-3; 12 bases line up with TRBD2. CDR3 length equals 19 residues. Trimming at V came to 5 bases and at J to 2 bases, leaving 14 bases not matched to a gene. The germline gives CDR1 MNHEY, CDR2 SVGEGT.

This chain connects TRBV21-1 to TRBJ2-3; the DNA was not compared with TRBD2, the D call given in the table. TRBV21-1 is shown as a pseudogene. CDR3 length: 19 residues. CDR3 region: CASSKWTGGLASLPDTQYF. CDR3 bases: TGTGCCAGCAGCAAATGGACCGGAGGACTAGCGAGTCTCCCAGATACGCAGTATTTT.

CDR3 residues: CASSPPRPPDTQYF. The CDR3 nucleotides are TGTGCCAGCTCACCCCCGAGGCCCCCAGATACGCAGTATTTT. This chain links TRBV18 with TRBJ2-3; no definite D call. This CDR3 comprises 14 residues. Germline V gives CDR1 KGHSH, CDR2 LQKENI. V dropped 3 bases and J dropped 4 bases, with 11 bases sitting between them.

J is TRBJ1-3 and V is TRBV6-6, with D tentatively TRBD1 (6 bases). Per germline, CDR1 MNHNY and CDR2 SVGAGI (reference sequence). The ends were cut back, 6 bases at V and 4 bases at J, with 16 bases in the middle. The CDR3 runs to 15 residues. CDR3 nucleotide sequence: TGTGCCAGCAGCGCCCCCGGGACAACCGGAAACACCATATATTTT. The encoded protein is CASSAPGTTGNTIYF.

The rearrangement links TRBV19 to TRBJ1-2; D is perhaps TRBD1 (5 bases). Trimming pared 0 bases from V and 4 bases from J, leaving 15 bases between. Per the germline V gene, CDR1 is LNHDA and CDR2 is SQIVND (reference sequence). The CDR3 has 16 amino acids. The CDR3 spells CASSIDRGLSSYGYTF. DNA of the CDR3: TGTGCCAGTAGTATAGATCGGGGGTTATCGAGCTATGGCTACACCTTC.

J is TRBJ1-1 and V is TRBV7-6, with a weak D call TRBD1 (5 bases). Trimming took 5 bases from V and 6 from J, leaving 10 bases between them. Germline assignment: CDR1 SGHVS and CDR2 FNYEAQ. This CDR3 contains 12 residues. For the CDR3, the DNA is TGTGCCAGCAGCAGGACGGGGGCTGAAGCTTTCTTT. It encodes CASSRTGAEAFF.

The chain has TRBV20-1 and TRBJ1-2, with D unclear. CDR1 and CDR2 (germline): DFQATT, SNEGSKA (reference sequence). The CDR3 is 14 amino acids. Trimming stripped 3 bases from V and 7 bases from J, with 18 bases between. The CDR3 DNA is TGCAGTGCTAGTTTGGCAGCAAGCGCGCGTGGCTACACCTTC. It encodes CSASLAASARGYTF.

V and J are TRBV15 and TRBJ2-5; D might be TRBD1 (7 bases). This CDR3 is 16 amino acids long. The V gene lost 11 bases and the J gene lost 4 bases, with 26 bases spanning the gap. Germline V lookup: CDR1 LNHNV, CDR2 YYDKDF (reference sequence). The CDR3 nucleotides read TGTGCCCCTAACCCCACAGGGGAGGTTATACGAGAGACCCAGTACTTC. Amino acids: CAPNPTGEVIRETQYF.

The J gene is TRBJ1-1, the V gene TRBV19; possibly TRBD1 for D (5 bases). V was clipped by 4 bases and J by 7 bases, with 13 bases between them. The CDR3 extends over 13 amino acids. The germline gives CDR1 LNHDA, CDR2 SQIVND (reference sequence). The CDR3 sequence is CASSTFRQHEAFF. The CDR3 nucleotides are TGTGCCAGTAGTACTTTCCGACAGCATGAAGCTTTCTTT.

The J gene is TRBJ2-1, the V gene TRBV9, with 11 positions matching TRBD1. Unmatched junction bases numbered 7, after V lost 0 bases and J lost 8 bases. The CDR3 loop spans 16 amino acids. CDR1 and CDR2 (germline): SGDLS, YYNGEE. The CDR3 sequence: CASSVVGQGAMDEQFF. CDR3 DNA: TGTGCCAGCAGCGTAGTCGGACAGGGGGCTATGGATGAGCAGTTCTTC.

The rearrangement links TRBV19 to TRBJ1-5, with 11 bases identical to TRBD1. The trim removed 7 bases at V and 5 bases at J, leaving 4 bases unmatched. The CDR3 contains 14 residues. CDR1 and CDR2 (germline): LNHDA, SQIVND (reference sequence). Here the CDR3 reads CASTGTGGHQPQHF. In DNA form, the CDR3 reads TGTGCCAGTACCGGGACAGGGGGTCATCAGCCCCAGCATTTT.

In nucleotides, the CDR3 is TGTGCCAGCGGCGTTAGCGGGGGTTACAATGAGCAGTTCTTC. This sequence encodes CASGVSGGYNEQFF. The genes are TRBV7-3 and TRBJ2-1, with 9 bases lining up with TRBD2. The germline gives CDR1 SGHTA, CDR2 FQGTGA. The ends lost 8 bases at V and 4 bases at J; junction bases unmatched: 6. The CDR3 loop spans 14 amino acids.

The chain uses TRBV7-2 and TRBJ2-4; 9 nucleotides line up with TRBD2. The V segment lost 5 bases and the J segment 7 bases; nucleotides outside the gene matches: 6. The CDR3 loop spans 14 amino acids. Per germline, CDR1 SGHTA and CDR2 FQGNSA. The CDR3 DNA sequence: TGTGCCAGCAGCACGGGACTAGCTTTTAACATTCAGTACTTC. Protein sequence: CASSTGLAFNIQYF.

This chain joins TRBV6-5 and TRBJ1-2; the D is unclear. The CDR3 is made up of 13 amino acids. Trimming cost V 2 bases and J 3 bases, with 7 bases left between them. CDR1 is MNHEY, CDR2 SVGAGI, per germline. This CDR3 reads CASSYDTYYGYTF. In DNA, the CDR3 is TGTGCCAGCAGTTACGACACTTACTATGGCTACACCTTC.

For the CDR3, the DNA is TGTGCCAGCAGTAGGGGGGGGACGGACTACGAGCAGTACTTC. This sequence encodes CASSRGGTDYEQYF. The J gene is TRBJ2-7, the V gene TRBV6-6, with D maybe TRBD2 (7 bases). Trimming removed 5 bases at V and 3 bases at J, with 14 bases between. There are 14 residues in the CDR3. Germline CDR1 MNHNY, CDR2 SVGAGI (reference sequence).

The CDR3 coding sequence is TGTGCCAGCAGCCCCCCCGGGGACAGTGAAGCTTTCTTT. Translating it yields CASSPPGDSEAFF. This rearrangement joins TRBV3-1 (or the pseudogene TRBV3-2) to TRBJ1-1, with 7 bases matching TRBD1. CDR1 LGHDT and CDR2 YNNKEL come from the germline V gene (reference sequence). The CDR3 consists of 13 residues. After removal of 4 bases from V and 7 bases from J, the junction contained 6 bases not matched to a gene.

The chain couples TRBV7-2 to TRBJ2-1, with 9 bases identical to TRBD2. This CDR3 comprises 16 residues. Trimming removed 6 bases from V and 4 bases from J; junction bases left unmatched: 10. CDR1 is SGHTA and CDR2 is FQGNSA in the germline V gene. The CDR3 is CASRNSGGGGYNEQFF. Here the CDR3 DNA reads TGTGCCAGCAGGAATAGCGGGGGCGGCGGGTACAATGAGCAGTTCTTC.

The V and J genes are TRBV5-1 and TRBJ1-6; no firm D call. Germline CDR1 and CDR2: SGHRS and YFSETQ. Trimming left V 1 base short and J 0 bases short, with 8 bases between. The CDR3 has 16 amino acids. For the CDR3, the DNA is TGCGCCAGCAGCTTGTCACAAAGCTCCTATAATTCACCCCTCCACTTT. Translating gives CASSLSQSSYNSPLHF.

The chain carries TRBV4-1 and TRBJ1-2, with TRBD1 identical over 10 bases. Per the germline V gene, CDR1 is MGHRA and CDR2 is YSYEKL. The CDR3 has 16 amino acids. Unmatched junction bases numbered 8, after V lost 1 base and J lost 6 bases. CDR3 DNA sequence: TGCGCCAGCAGCCAAGTAGACAGGGGGCGTCGGAATGGCTACACCTTC. It yields the protein CASSQVDRGRRNGYTF.

This clone was observed a single time. The rearrangement joins TRBV3-1 (or the pseudogene TRBV3-2) to TRBJ1-2; maybe TRBD1 (5 bases). This CDR3 spans 13 amino acids. Per the germline V gene, CDR1 is LGHDT and CDR2 is YNNKEL (reference sequence). V was trimmed by 7 bases and J by 8 bases, leaving 17 bases between them. CDR3 in amino acids: CASNTQGSGGYTF. CDR3 in DNA: TGTGCCAGCAATACTCAGGGATCCGGGGGCTACACCTTC.

The gene calls are TRBV5-5 and TRBJ1-1; the D gene is possibly TRBD1 (5 bases). The germline V gene has CDR1 SGHKS and CDR2 YYEKEE (reference sequence). V was clipped by 3 bases and J by 0 bases, with 15 bases between them. This CDR3 spans 16 amino acids. CDR3 residues: CASSSGGTLMNTEAFF. The CDR3 region has the DNA TGTGCCAGCAGCTCCGGGGGGACCCTCATGAACACTGAAGCTTTCTTT. Complete variable domain (other parts from reference TRBV5-5 and TRBJ1-1): DAGVTQSPTHLIKTRGQQVTLRCSPISGHKSVSWYQQVLGQGPQFIFQYYEKEERGRGNFPDRFSARQFPNYSSELNVNALLLGDSALYLCASSSGGTLMNTEAFFGQGTRLTVV.